A single sample gave rise to the 18 T cell receptor beta chains below, sequenced in a study of T-cell reconstitution after alpha-beta-depleted transplantation in children. The TCRbeta library was prepared with unique molecular identifiers. TCRdb used MiXCR to reprocess the PCR reads, holding one entry per CDR3 protein. The sample carries around 490,000 distinct CDR3 sequences, 11% recorded once. This sample comprised PBMCs, mostly from graft donor cells, obtained 180 days after TCRalphabeta/CD19-depleted stem cell transplant. The receptor set was obtained from a female patient aged 2 to 10 who had a stem cell transplant for aplastic anemia, so the T cells may come from the graft donor.

This clonotype has a count of ten or more. V usage is TRBV28 and J usage is TRBJ1-5, with 7 nucleotides matching TRBD1. The CDR3 is 13 residues long. Germline V CDR1 and CDR2: MDHEN, SYDVKM. After removal of 5 bases from V and 6 bases from J, the junction contained 4 bases not matched to a gene. CDR3 in DNA: TGTGCCAGCAGTATGACAGGGTCTCAGCCCCAGCATTTT. Translated, it gives CASSMTGSQPQHF.

This clonotype was recorded at least ten times. The chain recombines TRBV7-2 with TRBJ2-1, with 9 bases aligning to TRBD2. This CDR3 has 16 residues. The V segment lost 4 bases and the J segment 0 bases; nucleotides outside the gene matches: 4. The germline CDR1 and CDR2 sequences are SGHTA and FQGNSA. For the CDR3, the DNA is TGTGCCAGCAGCTCACTAGCGGGCGTCTCCTACAATGAGCAGTTCTTC. As protein: CASSSLAGVSYNEQFF.

In its sample, this clonotype was seen a few times. The V gene is TRBV5-1, the J gene TRBJ2-2, with D possibly matching TRBD2 (5 bases). V shed 2 bases and J shed 1 base, with 12 bases lying between them. CDR1 is SGHRS and CDR2 is YFSETQ in the germline V gene. The CDR3 length is 16 residues. The CDR3 DNA reads TGCGCCAGCAGCTTTTTCGGGGAAAGGAACACCGGGGAGCTGTTTTTT. Its translation is CASSFFGERNTGELFF.

The genes are TRBV7-9 and TRBJ2-5; maybe TRBD2 (6 bases). The CDR3 is made up of 13 amino acids. In germline, CDR1 is SEHNR, CDR2 FQNEAQ (reference sequence). The CDR3 DNA reads as TGTGTCGGGAGCGAGGGCAGCAAAGAGACCCAGTACTTC. Residues: CVGSEGSKETQYF.

The chain combines TRBV7-2 with TRBJ2-5, with TRBD2 as a possible D gene (6 bases). This CDR3 contains 13 residues. V lost 7 bases and J 6 bases, leaving 15 bases between the germline ends. Germline CDR1 SGHTA, CDR2 FQGNSA. This CDR3 reads CASTSPEGKTQYF. In DNA form, the CDR3 reads TGTGCCAGCACCTCCCCGGAGGGAAAGACCCAGTACTTC. Variable domain in full (rest from reference TRBV7-2 and TRBJ2-5): GAGVSQSPSNKVTEKGKDVELRCDPISGHTALYWYRQSLGQGLEFLIYFQGNSAPDKSGLPSDRFSAERTGGSVSTLTIQRTQQEDSAVYLCASTSPEGKTQYFGPGTRLLVL.

Written as DNA, the CDR3 is TGTGCCAGCAGCCCTTGGACCCACTCCTACGAGCAGTACTTC. Encoded protein: CASSPWTHSYEQYF. V is TRBV3-1 and J is TRBJ2-7; no definite D call. The CDR3 has 14 residues. V was pared by 4 bases and J by 0 bases, with 10 bases between. Looked up from germline, CDR1 is LGHDT and CDR2 is YNNKEL (reference sequence).

The V call is TRBV20-1, the J call TRBJ1-6, with 9 bases that match TRBD1. CDR1 DFQATT and CDR2 SNEGSKA come from the germline V gene (reference sequence). CDR3 length equals 15 residues. With V trimmed by 8 bases and J by 8 bases, 13 bases remained unmatched. The DNA of the CDR3 is TGCAGTTCCCGAAATTGGGGACAGGGCGATTCACCCCTCCACTTT. This encodes CSSRNWGQGDSPLHF.

This clonotype showed up just a few times. The rearrangement joins TRBV7-2 to TRBJ1-3; no clear D. Trimming removed 5 bases from V and 7 bases from J, with 12 bases in between. Germline V CDR1 and CDR2: SGHTA, FQGNSA. This CDR3 contains 13 residues. This CDR3 is CASSLYRSNTIYF. In DNA, the CDR3 is TGTGCCAGCAGCCTCTACCGCAGTAACACCATATATTTT.

CDR3 sequence: CASRLRQVNTEAFF. The DNA of the CDR3 is TGTGCCAGCAGGTTGCGACAGGTTAACACTGAAGCTTTCTTT. The chain carries TRBV5-8 and TRBJ1-1; weak D call: TRBD1 (6 bases). The CDR3 contains 14 residues. CDR1 is SGHTS and CDR2 is YDEGEE in the germline V gene. Trimming left V 5 bases short and J 2 bases short, with 13 bases between.

The rearrangement joins TRBV20-1 to TRBJ2-7; the D is unclear. Germline loops: CDR1 DFQATT, CDR2 SNEGSKA (reference sequence). V shed 6 bases and J shed 2 bases, with 8 bases lying between them. The CDR3 consists of 11 residues. The DNA for the CDR3 is TGCAGTGCCATAGACGCCTACGAGCAGTACGTC. Residues: CSAIDAYEQYV.

The chain links TRBV3-1 to TRBJ2-1, with TRBD2 matching over 12 bases. J gave up 12 bases and V 1 base, and 10 bases lay outside the gene matches. The CDR3 is 16 amino acids. The germline CDR1 and CDR2 sequences are LGHDT and YNNKEL (reference sequence). CDR3: CASSQVETSGRFSQFF. DNA for the CDR3: TGTGCCAGCAGCCAAGTGGAGACTAGCGGGAGATTCTCGCAGTTCTTC.

This clonotype occurred a few times. The gene calls are TRBV5-6 and TRBJ2-7, with 7 bases lining up with TRBD2. The V gene end was trimmed by 5 bases and the J gene end by 7 bases; junction bases not matched to a gene: 6. CDR1 and CDR2 (germline): SGHDT, YYEEEE. The CDR3 is 12 amino acids. CDR3 protein: CASRPQGGEQYF. Written as DNA, the CDR3 is TGTGCCAGCAGACCTCAGGGAGGGGAGCAGTACTTC.

The CDR3 sequence is CASSTFDGSSYNEQFF. The CDR3 DNA reads TGTGCCAGCAGTACTTTTGACGGGAGCTCCTACAATGAGCAGTTCTTC. The rearrangement uses TRBV12-3 or TRBV12-4 and TRBJ2-1, with a possible D match to TRBD2 (6 bases). The CDR3 contains 16 residues. V was cut by 5 bases and J by 0 bases, with 14 bases left in between.

This clonotype has a handful of counts. This chain uses TRBV29-1 with TRBJ2-7, with TRBD1 identical over 8 bases. The CDR3 extends over 14 amino acids. Germline values: CDR1 SQVTM, CDR2 ANQGSEA. The trim removed 6 bases at V and 4 bases at J, leaving 11 bases unmatched. CDR3 nucleotides: TGCAGCGTAGGCCTCACAGGGGGAAGATACGAGCAGTACTTC. Amino acids: CSVGLTGGRYEQYF.

This clonotype was detected ten times or more. The gene calls are TRBV19 and TRBJ2-3; TRBD1 is a possible D gene (5 bases). V was shortened by 6 bases and J by 2 bases, with 9 bases between the two germline ends. Germline-derived CDR1 and CDR2 are LNHDA and SQIVND (reference sequence). The CDR3 extends over 13 amino acids. The CDR3 loop reads CASSDRNTDTQYF. DNA of the CDR3: TGTGCCAGTAGCGACAGAAACACAGATACGCAGTATTTT.

This clonotype was seen many times. The J gene is TRBJ2-3, the V gene TRBV28; TRBD2 matches 10 bases. The CDR3 is 15 amino acids. The ends lost 7 bases at V and 4 bases at J; junction bases unmatched: 8. Germline CDR1 and CDR2: MDHEN and SYDVKM. Written as DNA, the CDR3 is TGTGCCAGCACCCTAGCGGGAGTGGGCCCAGATACGCAGTATTTT. Its translation: CASTLAGVGPDTQYF.

The chain carries TRBV7-9 and TRBJ1-5; D is unclear. Germline assignment: CDR1 SEHNR and CDR2 FQNEAQ (reference sequence). The CDR3 runs to 13 residues. Trimming removed 0 bases from V and 6 bases from J, with 6 bases in between. CDR3 protein: CASSLAEGQPQHF. CDR3 nucleotide sequence: TGTGCCAGCAGCTTAGCAGAGGGTCAGCCCCAGCATTTT.

This clonotype was counted many times. The V call is TRBV12-3 or TRBV12-4, the J call TRBJ2-1, with D perhaps matching TRBD2 (5 bases). The V and J ends lost 5 bases and 6 bases respectively, with 8 bases between them. CDR3 length: 12 amino acids. The CDR3: CASSGSINEQFF. CDR3 coding DNA: TGTGCCAGCAGTGGGAGCATCAATGAGCAGTTCTTC.